This T cell receptor beta chain was found in a study of T cells in Graves' hyperthyroidism and ophthalmopathy. This clonotype was counted only a few times. V was clipped by 4 bases and J by 2 bases, with 17 bases between them. The CDR3 is 16 amino acids. Germline-derived CDR1 and CDR2 are MNHEY and SVGEGT. RNA transcripts provided the source from which TCR beta CDR3 regions were amplified. Researchers ran a first-round RT-PCR on the TCR CDR3 using the HTBI primer set. One entry per CDR3 protein results from TCRdb running MiXCR on the multiplex PCR reads. The table shows approximately 410,000 distinct CDR3 sequences, with about 13% occurring only once. Source material for PBMCs was 9 to 10 ml fresh peripheral blood.

The clonotype was recovered from a woman aged 18 to 35 with Graves' hyperthyroidism. The specimen was blood. The V call is TRBV6-2 or TRBV6-3, the J call TRBJ1-1, with a possible D match to TRBD1 (5 bases). Here the CDR3 DNA reads TGTGCCAGCAGTTCACGCATCACAGGACCAAACACTGAAGCTTTCTTT. This codes for CASSSRITGPNTEAFF.